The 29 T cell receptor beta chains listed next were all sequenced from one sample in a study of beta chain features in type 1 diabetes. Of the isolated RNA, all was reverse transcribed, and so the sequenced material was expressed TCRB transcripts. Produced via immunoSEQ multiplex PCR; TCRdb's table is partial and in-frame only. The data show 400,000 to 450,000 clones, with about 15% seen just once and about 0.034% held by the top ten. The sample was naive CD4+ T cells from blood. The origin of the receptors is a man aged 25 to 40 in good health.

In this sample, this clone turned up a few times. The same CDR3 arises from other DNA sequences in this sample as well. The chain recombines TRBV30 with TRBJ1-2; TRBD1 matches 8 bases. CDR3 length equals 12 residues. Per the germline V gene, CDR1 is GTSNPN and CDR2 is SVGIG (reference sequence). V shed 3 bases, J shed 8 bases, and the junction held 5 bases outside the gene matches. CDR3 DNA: TGTGCCTGGAGCCAGGGGGCGGGAGGCTACACCTTC. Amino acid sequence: CAWSQGAGGYTF.

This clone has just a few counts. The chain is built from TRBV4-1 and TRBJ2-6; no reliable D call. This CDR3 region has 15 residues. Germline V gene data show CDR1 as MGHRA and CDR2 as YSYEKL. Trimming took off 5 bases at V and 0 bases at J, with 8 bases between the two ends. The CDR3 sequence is CASSGWDSGANVLTF. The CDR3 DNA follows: TGCGCCAGCAGCGGCTGGGACTCTGGGGCCAACGTCCTGACTTTC.

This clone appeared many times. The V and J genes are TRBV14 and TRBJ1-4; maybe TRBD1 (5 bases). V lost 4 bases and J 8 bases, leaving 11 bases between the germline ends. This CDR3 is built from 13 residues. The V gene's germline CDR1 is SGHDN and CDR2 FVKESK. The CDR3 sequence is CASSPRGTEKLFF. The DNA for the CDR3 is TGTGCCAGCAGCCCTCGCGGGACCGAAAAACTGTTTTTT.

The CDR3 region is CASSDSGGYEQYF. CDR3 DNA: TGTGCCAGCAGCGATAGCGGTGGCTACGAGCAGTACTTC. The V and J genes are TRBV6-6 and TRBJ2-7; D might be TRBD2 (6 bases). The CDR3 loop spans 13 amino acids. CDR1 is MNHNY, CDR2 SVGAGI, per germline (reference sequence). Between the trimmed V and J ends, which lost 6 bases and 3 bases, there was a span of 12 bases.

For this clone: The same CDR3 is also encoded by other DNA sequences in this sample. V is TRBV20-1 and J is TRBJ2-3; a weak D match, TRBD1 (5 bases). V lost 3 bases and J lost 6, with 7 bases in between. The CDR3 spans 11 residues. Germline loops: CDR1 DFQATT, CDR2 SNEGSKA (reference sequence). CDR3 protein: CSASGADTQYF. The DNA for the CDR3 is TGCAGTGCTAGTGGGGCGGATACGCAGTATTTT.

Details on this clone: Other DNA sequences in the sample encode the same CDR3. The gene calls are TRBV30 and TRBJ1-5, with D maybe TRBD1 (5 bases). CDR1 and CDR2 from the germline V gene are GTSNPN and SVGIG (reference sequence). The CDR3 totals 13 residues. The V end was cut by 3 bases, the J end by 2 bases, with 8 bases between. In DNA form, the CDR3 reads TGTGCCTGGAGCAGGGCAGGCAATCAGCCCCAGCATTTT. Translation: CAWSRAGNQPQHF.

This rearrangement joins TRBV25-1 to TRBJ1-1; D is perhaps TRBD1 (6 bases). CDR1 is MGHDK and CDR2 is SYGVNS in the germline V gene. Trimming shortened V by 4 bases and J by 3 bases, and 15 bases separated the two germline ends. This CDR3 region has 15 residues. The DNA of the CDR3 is TGTGCCAGCAGTGTACAGGGTATTTGGTACACTGAAGCTTTCTTT. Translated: CASSVQGIWYTEAFF. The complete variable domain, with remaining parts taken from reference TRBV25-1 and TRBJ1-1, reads EADIYQTPRYLVIGTGKKITLECSQTMGHDKMYWYQQDPGMELHLIHYSYGVNSTEKGDLSSESTVSRIRTEHFPLTLESARPSHTSQYLCASSVQGIWYTEAFFGQGTRLTVV.

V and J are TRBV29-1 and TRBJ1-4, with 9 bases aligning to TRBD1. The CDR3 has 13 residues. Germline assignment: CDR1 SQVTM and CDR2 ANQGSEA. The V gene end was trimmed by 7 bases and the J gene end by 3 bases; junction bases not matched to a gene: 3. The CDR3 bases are TGCAGCGCCGGACAGGGGCCTAATGAAAAACTGTTTTTT. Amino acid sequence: CSAGQGPNEKLFF.

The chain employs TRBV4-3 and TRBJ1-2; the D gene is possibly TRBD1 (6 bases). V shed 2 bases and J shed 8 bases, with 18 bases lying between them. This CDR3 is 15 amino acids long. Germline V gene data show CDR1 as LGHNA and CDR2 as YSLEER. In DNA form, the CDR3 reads TGCGCCAGCAGCCAATCTAAAAGGGGGGTATACGGCTACACCTTC. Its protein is CASSQSKRGVYGYTF.

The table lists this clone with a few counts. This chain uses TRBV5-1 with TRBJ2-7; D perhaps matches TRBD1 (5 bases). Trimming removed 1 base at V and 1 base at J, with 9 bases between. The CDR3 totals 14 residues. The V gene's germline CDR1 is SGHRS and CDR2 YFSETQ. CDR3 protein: CASSLQAGSYEQYF. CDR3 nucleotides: TGCGCCAGCAGCTTGCAGGCAGGGTCCTACGAGCAGTACTTC.

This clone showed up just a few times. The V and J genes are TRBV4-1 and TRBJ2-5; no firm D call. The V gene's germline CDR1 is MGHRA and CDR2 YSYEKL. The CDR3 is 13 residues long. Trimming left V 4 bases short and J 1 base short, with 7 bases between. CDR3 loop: CASSPRIQETQYF. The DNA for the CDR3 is TGCGCCAGCAGCCCTCGGATCCAAGAGACCCAGTACTTC.

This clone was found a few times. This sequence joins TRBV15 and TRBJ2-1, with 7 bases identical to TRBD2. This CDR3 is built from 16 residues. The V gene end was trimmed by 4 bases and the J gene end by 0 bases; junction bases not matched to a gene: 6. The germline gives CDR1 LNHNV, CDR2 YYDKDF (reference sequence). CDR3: CATSIEAGSSYNEQFF. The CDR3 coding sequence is TGTGCCACCAGCATTGAAGCGGGGAGCTCCTACAATGAGCAGTTCTTC.

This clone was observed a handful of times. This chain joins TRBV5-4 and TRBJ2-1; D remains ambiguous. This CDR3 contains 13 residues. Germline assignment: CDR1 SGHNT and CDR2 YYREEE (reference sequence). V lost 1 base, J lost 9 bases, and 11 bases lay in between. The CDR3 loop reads CASSLRERSEQFF. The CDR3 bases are TGTGCCAGCAGCTTGAGGGAACGATCTGAGCAGTTCTTC.

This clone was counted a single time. CDR3 amino acids: CASSLRVGNIQYF. The CDR3 DNA reads TGCGCCAGCAGCTTGAGGGTTGGGAACATTCAGTACTTC. The chain has TRBV5-1 and TRBJ2-4; D ambiguous. Deletions cut 1 base from V and 7 bases from J, with 9 bases between. CDR1 is SGHRS, CDR2 YFSETQ, per germline. CDR3 length: 13 residues.

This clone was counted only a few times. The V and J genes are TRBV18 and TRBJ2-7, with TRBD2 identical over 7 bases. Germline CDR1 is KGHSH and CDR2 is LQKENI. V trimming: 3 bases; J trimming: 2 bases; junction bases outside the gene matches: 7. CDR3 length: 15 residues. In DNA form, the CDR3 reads TGTGCCAGCTCACCGCGGGGGATGGGGACCTACGAGCAGTACTTC. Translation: CASSPRGMGTYEQYF. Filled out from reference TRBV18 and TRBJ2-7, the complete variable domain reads NAGVMQNPRHLVRRRGQEARLRCSPMKGHSHVYWYRQLPEEGLKFMVYLQKENIIDESGMPKERFSAEFPKEGPSILRIQQVVRGDSAAYFCASSPRGMGTYEQYFGPGTRLTVT.

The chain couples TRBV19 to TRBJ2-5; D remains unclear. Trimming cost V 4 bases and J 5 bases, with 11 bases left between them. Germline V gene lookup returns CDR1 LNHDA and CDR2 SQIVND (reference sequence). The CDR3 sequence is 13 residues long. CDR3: CASSTRRLETQYF. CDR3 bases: TGTGCCAGTAGTACTAGAAGGTTGGAGACCCAGTACTTC.

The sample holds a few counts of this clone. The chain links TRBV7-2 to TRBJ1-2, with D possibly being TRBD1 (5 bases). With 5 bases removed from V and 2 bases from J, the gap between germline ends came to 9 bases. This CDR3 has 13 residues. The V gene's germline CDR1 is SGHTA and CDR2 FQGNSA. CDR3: CASSRRGNYGYTF. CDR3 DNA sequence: TGTGCCAGCAGCCGAAGGGGAAACTATGGCTACACCTTC.

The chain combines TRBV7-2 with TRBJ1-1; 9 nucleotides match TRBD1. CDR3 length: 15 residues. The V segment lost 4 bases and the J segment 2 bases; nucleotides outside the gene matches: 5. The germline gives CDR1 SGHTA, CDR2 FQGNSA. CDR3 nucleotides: TGTGCCAGCAGCTGGGGACAGGGAGGAAACACTGAAGCTTTCTTT. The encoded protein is CASSWGQGGNTEAFF.

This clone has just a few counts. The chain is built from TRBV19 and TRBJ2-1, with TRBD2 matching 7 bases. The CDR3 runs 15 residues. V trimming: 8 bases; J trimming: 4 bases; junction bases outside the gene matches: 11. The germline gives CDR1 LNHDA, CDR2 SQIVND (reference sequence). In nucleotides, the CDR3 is TGTGCCAGTGGAGGGACGGGAGGCCCATACAATGAGCAGTTCTTC. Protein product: CASGGTGGPYNEQFF.

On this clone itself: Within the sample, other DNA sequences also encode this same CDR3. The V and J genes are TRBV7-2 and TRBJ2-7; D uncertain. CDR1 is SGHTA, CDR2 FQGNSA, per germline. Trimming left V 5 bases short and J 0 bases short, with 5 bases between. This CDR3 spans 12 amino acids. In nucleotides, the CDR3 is TGTGCCAGCAGCCCCTCCTCCTACGAGCAGTACTTC. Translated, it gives CASSPSSYEQYF.

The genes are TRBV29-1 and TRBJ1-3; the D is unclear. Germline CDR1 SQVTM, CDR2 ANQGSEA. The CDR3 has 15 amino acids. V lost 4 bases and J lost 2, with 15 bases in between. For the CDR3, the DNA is TGCAGCGTTGCCCTGGGGAGGAATCCTGGAAACACCATATATTTT. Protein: CSVALGRNPGNTIYF.

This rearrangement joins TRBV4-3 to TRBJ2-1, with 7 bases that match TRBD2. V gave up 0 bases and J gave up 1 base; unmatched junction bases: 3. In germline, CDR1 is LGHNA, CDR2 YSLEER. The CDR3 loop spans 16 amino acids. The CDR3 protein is CASSQESGGSYNEQFF. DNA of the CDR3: TGCGCCAGCAGCCAAGAATCGGGGGGTTCCTACAATGAGCAGTTCTTC.

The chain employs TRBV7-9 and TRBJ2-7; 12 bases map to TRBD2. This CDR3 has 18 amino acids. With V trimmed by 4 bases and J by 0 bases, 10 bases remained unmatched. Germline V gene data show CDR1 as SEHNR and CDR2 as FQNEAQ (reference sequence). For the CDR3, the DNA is TGTGCCAGCAGCTCCCGACTAGCGGGGGTGGCCTTCTCCTACGAGCAGTACTTC. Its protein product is CASSSRLAGVAFSYEQYF.

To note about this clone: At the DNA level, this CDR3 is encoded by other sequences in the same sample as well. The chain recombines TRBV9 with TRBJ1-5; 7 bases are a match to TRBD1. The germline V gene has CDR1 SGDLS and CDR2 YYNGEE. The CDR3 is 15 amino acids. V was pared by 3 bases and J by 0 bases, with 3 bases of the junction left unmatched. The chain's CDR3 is CASSEGAGSNQPQHF. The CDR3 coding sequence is TGTGCCAGCAGCGAGGGGGCAGGTAGCAATCAGCCCCAGCATTTT.

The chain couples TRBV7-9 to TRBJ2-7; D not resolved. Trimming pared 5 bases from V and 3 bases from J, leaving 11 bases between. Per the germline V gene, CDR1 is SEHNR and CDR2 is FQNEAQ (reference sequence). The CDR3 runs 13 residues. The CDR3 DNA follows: TGTGCCAGCAGCCCCGGGTCTATCTACGAGCAGTACGTC. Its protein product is CASSPGSIYEQYV.

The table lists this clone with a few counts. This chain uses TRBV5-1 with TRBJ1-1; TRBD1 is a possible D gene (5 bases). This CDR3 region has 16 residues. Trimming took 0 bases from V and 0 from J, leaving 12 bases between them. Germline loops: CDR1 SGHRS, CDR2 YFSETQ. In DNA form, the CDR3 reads TGCGCCAGCAGCTTGGGACAGCCCTTTATGAACACTGAAGCTTTCTTT. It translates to CASSLGQPFMNTEAFF.

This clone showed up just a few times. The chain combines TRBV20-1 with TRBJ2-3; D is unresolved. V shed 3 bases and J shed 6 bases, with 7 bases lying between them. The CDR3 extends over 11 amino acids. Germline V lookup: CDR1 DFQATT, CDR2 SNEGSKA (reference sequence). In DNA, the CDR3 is TGCAGTGCTAGGGAGACGGATACGCAGTATTTT. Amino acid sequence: CSARETDTQYF.

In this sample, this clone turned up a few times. The CDR3 bases are TGTGCCAGCAGCTTAGGGAGGGCTGGGGGGTTCTTC. This encodes CASSLGRAGGFF. The chain couples TRBV7-2 to TRBJ2-1, with D possibly TRBD2 on 6 matching bases. This CDR3 has 12 amino acids. Germline lookup yields CDR1 SGHTA and CDR2 FQGNSA. V was shortened by 1 base and J by 15 bases, with 13 bases between the two germline ends.

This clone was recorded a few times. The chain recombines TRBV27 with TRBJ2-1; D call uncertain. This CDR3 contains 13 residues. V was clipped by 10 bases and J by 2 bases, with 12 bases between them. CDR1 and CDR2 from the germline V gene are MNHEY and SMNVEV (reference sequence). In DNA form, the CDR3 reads TGTGCCATCAAGGGCTTAGCCTACAATGAGCAGTTCTTC. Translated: CAIKGLAYNEQFF.